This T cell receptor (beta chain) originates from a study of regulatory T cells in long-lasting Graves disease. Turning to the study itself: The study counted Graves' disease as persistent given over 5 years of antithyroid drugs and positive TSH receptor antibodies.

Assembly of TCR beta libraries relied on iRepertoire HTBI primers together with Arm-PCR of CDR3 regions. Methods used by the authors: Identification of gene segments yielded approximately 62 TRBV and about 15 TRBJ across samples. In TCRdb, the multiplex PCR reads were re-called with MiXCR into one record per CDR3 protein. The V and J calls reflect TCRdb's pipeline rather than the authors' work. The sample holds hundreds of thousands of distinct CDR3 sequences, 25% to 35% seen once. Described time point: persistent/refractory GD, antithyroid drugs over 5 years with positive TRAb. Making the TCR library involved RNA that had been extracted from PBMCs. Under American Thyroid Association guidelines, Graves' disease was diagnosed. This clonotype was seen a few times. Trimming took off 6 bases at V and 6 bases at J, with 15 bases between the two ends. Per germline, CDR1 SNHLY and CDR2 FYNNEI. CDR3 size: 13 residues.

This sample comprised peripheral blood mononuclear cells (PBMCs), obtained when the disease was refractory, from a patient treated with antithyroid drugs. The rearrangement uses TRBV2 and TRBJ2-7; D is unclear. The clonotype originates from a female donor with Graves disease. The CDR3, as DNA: TGTGCCAGCAGCTTAACCGGACGTAGCGAGCAGTACTTC. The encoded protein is CASSLTGRSEQYF. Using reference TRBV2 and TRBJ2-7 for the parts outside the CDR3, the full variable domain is EPEVTQTPSHQVTQMGQEVILRCVPISNHLYFYWYRQILGQKVEFLVSFYNNEISEKSEIFDDQFSVERPDGSNFTLKIRSTKLEDSAMYFCASSLTGRSEQYFGPGTRLTVT.